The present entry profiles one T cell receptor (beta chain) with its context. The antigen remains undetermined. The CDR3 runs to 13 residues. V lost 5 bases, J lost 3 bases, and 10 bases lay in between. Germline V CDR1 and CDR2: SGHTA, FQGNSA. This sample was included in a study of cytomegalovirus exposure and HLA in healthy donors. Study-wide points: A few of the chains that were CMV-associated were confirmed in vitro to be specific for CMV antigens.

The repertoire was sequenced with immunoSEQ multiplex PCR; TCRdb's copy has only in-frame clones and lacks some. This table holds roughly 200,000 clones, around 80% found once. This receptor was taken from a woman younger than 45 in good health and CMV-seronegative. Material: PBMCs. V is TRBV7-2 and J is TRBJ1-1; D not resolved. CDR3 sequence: CASSHDTYTEAFF. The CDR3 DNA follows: TGTGCCAGCAGCCACGACACTTACACTGAAGCTTTCTTT. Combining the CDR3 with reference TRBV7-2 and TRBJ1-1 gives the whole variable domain GAGVSQSPSNKVTEKGKDVELRCDPISGHTALYWYRQSLGQGLEFLIYFQGNSAPDKSGLPSDRFSAERTGGSVSTLTIQRTQQEDSAVYLCASSHDTYTEAFFGQGTRLTVV.